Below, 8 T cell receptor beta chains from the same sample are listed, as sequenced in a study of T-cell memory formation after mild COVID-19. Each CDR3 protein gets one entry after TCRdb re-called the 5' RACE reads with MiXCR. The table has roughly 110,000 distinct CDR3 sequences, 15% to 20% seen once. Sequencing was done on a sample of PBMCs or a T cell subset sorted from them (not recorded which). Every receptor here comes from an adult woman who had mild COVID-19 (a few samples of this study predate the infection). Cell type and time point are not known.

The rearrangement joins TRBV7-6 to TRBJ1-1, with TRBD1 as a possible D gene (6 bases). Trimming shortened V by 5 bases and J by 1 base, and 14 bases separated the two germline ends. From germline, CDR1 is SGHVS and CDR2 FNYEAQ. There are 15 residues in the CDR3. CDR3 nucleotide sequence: TGTGCCAGCAGCGCGCATTCGGGACAGAACACTGAAGCTTTCTTT. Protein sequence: CASSAHSGQNTEAFF.

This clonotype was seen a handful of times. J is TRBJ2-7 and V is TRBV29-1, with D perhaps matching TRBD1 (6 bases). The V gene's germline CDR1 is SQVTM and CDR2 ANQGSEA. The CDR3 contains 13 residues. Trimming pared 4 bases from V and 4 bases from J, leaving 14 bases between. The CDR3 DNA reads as TGCAGCGTTGTAAGGGTAGGACAGTACGAGCAGTACTTC. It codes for CSVVRVGQYEQYF.

This CDR3 reads CSVVLRGDAFGTQYF. DNA of the CDR3: TGCAGCGTTGTATTACGGGGGGACGCTTTTGGGACCCAGTACTTC. The gene calls are TRBV29-1 and TRBJ2-5; TRBD2 matches at 7 bases. V lost 4 bases to trimming and J lost 7 bases; unmatched junction nucleotides: 15. Germline assignment: CDR1 SQVTM and CDR2 ANQGSEA. The CDR3 consists of 15 residues.

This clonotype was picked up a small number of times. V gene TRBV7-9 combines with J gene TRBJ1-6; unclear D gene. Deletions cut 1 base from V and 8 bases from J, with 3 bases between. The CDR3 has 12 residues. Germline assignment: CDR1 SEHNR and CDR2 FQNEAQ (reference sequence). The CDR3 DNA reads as TGTGCCAGCAGCTTAGGGGATTCACCCCTCCACTTT. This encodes CASSLGDSPLHF.

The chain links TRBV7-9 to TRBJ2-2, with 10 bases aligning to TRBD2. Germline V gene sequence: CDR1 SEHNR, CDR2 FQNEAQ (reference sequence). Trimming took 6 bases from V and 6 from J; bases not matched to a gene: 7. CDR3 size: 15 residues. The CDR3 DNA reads TGTGCCAGCAGTTTTGGAGGGACTAGCGCCGGGGAGCTGTTTTTT. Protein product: CASSFGGTSAGELFF. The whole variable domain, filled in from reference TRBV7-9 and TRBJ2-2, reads DTGVSQNPRHKITKRGQNVTFRCDPISEHNRLYWYRQTLGQGPEFLTYFQNEAQLEKSRLLSDRFSAERPKGSFSTLEIQRTEQGDSAMYLCASSFGGTSAGELFFGEGSRLTVL.

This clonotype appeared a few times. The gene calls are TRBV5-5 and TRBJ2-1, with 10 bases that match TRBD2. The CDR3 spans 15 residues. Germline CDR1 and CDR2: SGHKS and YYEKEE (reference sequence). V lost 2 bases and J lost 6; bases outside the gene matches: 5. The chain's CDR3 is CASSFFIAGGNEQFF. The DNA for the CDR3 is TGTGCCAGCAGCTTTTTTATAGCGGGGGGCAATGAGCAGTTCTTC.

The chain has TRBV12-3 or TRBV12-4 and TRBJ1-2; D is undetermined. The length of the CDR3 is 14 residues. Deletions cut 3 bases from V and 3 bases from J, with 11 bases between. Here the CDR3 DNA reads TGTGCCAGCAGTTTTGTATCAGTCGACTATGGCTACACCTTC. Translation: CASSFVSVDYGYTF.

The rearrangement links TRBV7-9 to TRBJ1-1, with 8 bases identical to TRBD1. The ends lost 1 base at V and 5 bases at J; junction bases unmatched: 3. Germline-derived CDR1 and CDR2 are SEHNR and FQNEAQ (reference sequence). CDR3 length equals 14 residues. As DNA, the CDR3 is TGTGCCAGCAGCTTAGTGACAGGGGAGACTGAAGCTTTCTTT. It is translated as CASSLVTGETEAFF.